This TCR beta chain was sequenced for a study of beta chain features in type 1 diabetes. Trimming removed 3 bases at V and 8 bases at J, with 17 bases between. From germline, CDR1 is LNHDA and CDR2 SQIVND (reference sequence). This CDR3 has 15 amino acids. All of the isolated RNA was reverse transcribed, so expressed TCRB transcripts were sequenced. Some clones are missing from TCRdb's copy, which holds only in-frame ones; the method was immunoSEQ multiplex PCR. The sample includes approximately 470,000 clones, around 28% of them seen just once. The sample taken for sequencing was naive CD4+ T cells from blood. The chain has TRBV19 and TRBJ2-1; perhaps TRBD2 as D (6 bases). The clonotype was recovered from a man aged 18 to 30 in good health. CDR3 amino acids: CASSMVGGRLDEQFF. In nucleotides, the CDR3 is TGTGCCAGTAGTATGGTGGGAGGTAGGTTAGATGAGCAGTTCTTC.